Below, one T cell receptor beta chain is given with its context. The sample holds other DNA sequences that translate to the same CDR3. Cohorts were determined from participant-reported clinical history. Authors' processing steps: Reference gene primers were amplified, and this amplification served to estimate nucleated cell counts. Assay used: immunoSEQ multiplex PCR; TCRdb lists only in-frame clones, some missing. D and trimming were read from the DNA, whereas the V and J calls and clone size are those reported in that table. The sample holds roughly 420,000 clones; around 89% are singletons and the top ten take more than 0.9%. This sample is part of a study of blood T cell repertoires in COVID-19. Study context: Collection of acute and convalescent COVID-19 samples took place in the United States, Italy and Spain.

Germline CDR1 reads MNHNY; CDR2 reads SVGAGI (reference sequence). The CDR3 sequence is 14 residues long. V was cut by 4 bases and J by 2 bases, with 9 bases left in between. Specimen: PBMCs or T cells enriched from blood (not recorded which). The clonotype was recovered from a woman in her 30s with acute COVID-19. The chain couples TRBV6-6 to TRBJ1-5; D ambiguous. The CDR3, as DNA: TGTGCCAGCAGTTTAACGGGTGGCAATCAGCCCCAGCATTTT. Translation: CASSLTGGNQPQHF.